This TCR beta chain comes out of a study of cytomegalovirus exposure and HLA in healthy donors. Broader study findings: When a later analysis compared HLA-associated TCR beta chains with equally common others, the HLA-associated chains turned out to be more clonally expanded and to have lower generation probabilities. Accurate HLA-A and HLA-B prediction from TCR beta sequences was reported for most subjects.

CDR3 size: 13 residues. The V gene's germline CDR1 is MDHEN and CDR2 SYDVKM. Trimming pared 7 bases from V and 5 bases from J, leaving 14 bases between. The PCR contained 60 Vbeta and 13 Jbeta primers. The method was immunoSEQ multiplex PCR; TCRdb's version includes in-frame clones alone and lacks a portion of them. The repertoire holds around 150,000 clones, with about 70% as singletons. As to this clone: Its target is unknown.

This cohort consisted of healthy bone marrow donors. The clonotype was recovered from a woman between 40 and 50 years old in good health and CMV-seronegative. The chain has TRBV28 and TRBJ1-1; D not certain. Input material: PBMCs. The CDR3 region has the DNA TGTGCCAGCACCCCCACGGGGAGGACTGAAGCTTTCTTT. Translation: CASTPTGRTEAFF.